The 5 T cell receptor beta chains reported below all come from one sample, sequenced in a study of cytomegalovirus exposure and HLA in healthy donors. In the PCR, 60 Vbeta and 13 Jbeta primers were used. Measured with immunoSEQ multiplex PCR; TCRdb has only the in-frame clones, and not every one. This repertoire shows about 160,000 clones, about 81% found once; its top ten account for about 2.1%. The material sequenced was PBMCs. The receptors shown here come from a woman aged 18-29 years in good health and CMV-seronegative.

This clone appeared a single time. J is TRBJ1-2 and V is TRBV27; tentative D call: TRBD1 (6 bases). This CDR3 is built from 16 residues. Trimming removed 6 bases at V and 9 bases at J, with 26 bases between. Looked up from germline, CDR1 is MNHEY and CDR2 is SMNVEV (reference sequence). CDR3 DNA sequence: TGTGCCAGCAGACCGCATGGGGGGGGGCTCGATAGGAGCTACACCTTC. Protein product: CASRPHGGGLDRSYTF.

This clone showed up just a few times. This chain links TRBV5-1 with TRBJ1-5, with 9 bases aligning to TRBD1. The ends lost 4 bases at V and 6 bases at J; junction bases unmatched: 8. Germline V gene lookup returns CDR1 SGHRS and CDR2 YFSETQ. This CDR3 region has 15 residues. The CDR3 nucleotides are TGCGCCAGCAGCCCGGGACAGGGTCTGGGTCAGCCCCAGCATTTT. It translates to CASSPGQGLGQPQHF. Variable domain in full (rest from reference TRBV5-1 and TRBJ1-5): KAGVTQTPRYLIKTRGQQVTLSCSPISGHRSVSWYQQTPGQGLQFLFEYFSETQRNKGNFPGRFSGRQFSNSRSEMNVSTLELGDSALYLCASSPGQGLGQPQHFGDGTRLSIL.

V and J are TRBV21-1 and TRBJ1-2. TRBV21-1 corresponds to a pseudogene. The length of the CDR3 is 13 residues. The CDR3 nucleotides are TGTGCCAGCCCTGCGAGGGAAGCGTATGGCTACACCTTC. The encoded protein is CASPAREAYGYTF.

The chain has TRBV4-1 and TRBJ2-1, with TRBD1 matching 9 bases. V trimming: 0 bases; J trimming: 2 bases; junction bases outside the gene matches: 5. The CDR3 has 17 amino acids. Germline V gene lookup returns CDR1 MGHRA and CDR2 YSYEKL. The chain's CDR3 is CASSQDRGQGTYNEQFF. The DNA of the CDR3 is TGCGCCAGCAGCCAAGATCGGGGACAGGGAACCTACAATGAGCAGTTCTTC.

The chain has TRBV19 and TRBJ1-2; TRBD1 matches 11 bases. After removal of 7 bases from V and 1 base from J, the junction contained 5 bases not matched to a gene. The CDR3 loop spans 15 amino acids. Per germline, CDR1 LNHDA and CDR2 SQIVND (reference sequence). This CDR3 is CASNWGQGDNYGYTF. The DNA for the CDR3 is TGTGCCAGTAACTGGGGACAGGGGGATAACTATGGCTACACCTTC.